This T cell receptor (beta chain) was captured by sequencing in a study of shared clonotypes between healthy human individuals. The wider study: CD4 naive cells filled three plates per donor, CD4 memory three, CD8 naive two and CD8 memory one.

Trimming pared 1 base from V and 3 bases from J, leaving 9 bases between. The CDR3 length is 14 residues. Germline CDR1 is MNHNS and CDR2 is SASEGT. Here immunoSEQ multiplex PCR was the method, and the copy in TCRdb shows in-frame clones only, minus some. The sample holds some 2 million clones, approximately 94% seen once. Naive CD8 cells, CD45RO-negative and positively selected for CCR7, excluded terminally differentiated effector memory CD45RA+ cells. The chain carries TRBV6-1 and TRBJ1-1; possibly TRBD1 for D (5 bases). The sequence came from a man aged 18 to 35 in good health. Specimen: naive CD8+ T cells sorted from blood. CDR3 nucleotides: TGTGCCAGCAGTGAAGTCGTGGGGGACACTGAAGCTTTCTTT. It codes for CASSEVVGDTEAFF.